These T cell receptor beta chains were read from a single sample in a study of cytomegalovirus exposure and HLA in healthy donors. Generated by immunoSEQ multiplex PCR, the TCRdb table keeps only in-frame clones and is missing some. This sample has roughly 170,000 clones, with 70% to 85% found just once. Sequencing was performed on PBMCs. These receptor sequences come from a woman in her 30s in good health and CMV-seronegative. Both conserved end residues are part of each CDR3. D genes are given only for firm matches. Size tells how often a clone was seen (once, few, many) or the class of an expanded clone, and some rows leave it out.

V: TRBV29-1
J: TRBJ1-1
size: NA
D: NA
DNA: TGCAGCGTTGAAGATACGGGGGGCGGGACTGAAGCTTTCTTT
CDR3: CSVEDTGGGTEAFF

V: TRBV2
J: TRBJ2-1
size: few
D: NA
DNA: TGTGCCAGCAGTCCACGGACTCGGACTTCGAGCAATGAGCAGTTCTTC
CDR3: CASSPRTRTSSNEQFF

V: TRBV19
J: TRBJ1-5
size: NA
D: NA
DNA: TGTGCCTGTTCTTACGCGCATCAGCCCCAGCATTTT
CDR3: CACSYAHQPQHF

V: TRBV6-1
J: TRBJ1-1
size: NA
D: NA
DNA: TGTGCCAGCAGTGAATTAGCGGGTGAAGCTTTCTTT
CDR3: CASSELAGEAFF

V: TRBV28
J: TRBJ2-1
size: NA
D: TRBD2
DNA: TGTGCCAGCACCTCCGCGACTAGCGGGAGAAATGAGCAGTTCTTC
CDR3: CASTSATSGRNEQFF

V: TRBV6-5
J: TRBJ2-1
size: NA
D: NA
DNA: TGTGCCAGCAGTTACTCCGCTGGGCGGGAGTTCTTC
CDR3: CASSYSAGREFF

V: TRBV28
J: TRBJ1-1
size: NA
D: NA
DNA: TGTGCCAGCAGTTCCACTGTGGGGGGGAGGAACACTGAAGCTTTCTTT
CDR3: CASSSTVGGRNTEAFF

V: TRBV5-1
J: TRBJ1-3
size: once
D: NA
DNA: TGCGCCAGCAGCCCGGGACGGACAGACGGAAACACCATATATTTT
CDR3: CASSPGRTDGNTIYF

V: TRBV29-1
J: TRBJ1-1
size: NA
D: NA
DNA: TGCAGCGTTCGAGGGCAGGGGATGGACACTGAAGCTTTCTTT
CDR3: CSVRGQGMDTEAFF

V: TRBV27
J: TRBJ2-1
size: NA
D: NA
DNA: TGTGCCAGCAGTCCCAGTTACAATGAGCAGTTCTTC
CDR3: CASSPSYNEQFF

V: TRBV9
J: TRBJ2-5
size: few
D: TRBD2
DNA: TGTGCCAGCAGCGTCTGGAGCGGGGGTGGTCAAGAGACCCAGTACTTC
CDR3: CASSVWSGGGQETQYF

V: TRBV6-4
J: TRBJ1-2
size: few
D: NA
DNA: TGTGCCAGCAGCGCGGGAGGGACCTATGGCTACACCTTC
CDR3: CASSAGGTYGYTF

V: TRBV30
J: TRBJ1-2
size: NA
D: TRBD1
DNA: TGTGCCTGGAGTACAGGGGACTATGGCTACACCTTC
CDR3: CAWSTGDYGYTF

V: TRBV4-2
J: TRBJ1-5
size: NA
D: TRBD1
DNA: TGTGCCAGCAGCCAAGGCCAATCATGGGGGGACAGTAATCAGCCCCAGCATTTT
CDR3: CASSQGQSWGDSNQPQHF

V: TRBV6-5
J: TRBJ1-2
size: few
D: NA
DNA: TGTGCCAGCAGACAAGGCTACACCTTC
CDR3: CASRQGYTF

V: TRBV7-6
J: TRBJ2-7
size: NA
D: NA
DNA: TGTGCCAGCAGCCTCACATACCAGGGATCCTACGAGCAGTACTTC
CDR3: CASSLTYQGSYEQYF

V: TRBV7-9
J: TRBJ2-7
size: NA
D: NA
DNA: TGTTCCAGCAGCGCAACCCCAGGGTTCGTTGGTTCCTACGAGCAGTACTTC
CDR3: CSSSATPGFVGSYEQYF